This TCR beta chain comes out of a study of blood T cell repertoires in COVID-19. Study-wide context: Spain, Italy and the United States supplied samples that represented acute and convalescent COVID-19. PBMCs, B-cell-depleted T cells, or T cells were the source of the cDNA or gDNA that made up the material.

This CDR3 has 13 amino acids. Germline V gene data show CDR1 as MNHEY and CDR2 as SVGAGI. V lost 6 bases, J lost 4 bases, and 5 bases stayed unmatched. Original analysis: Reference gene primer amplification yielded estimated nucleated cell counts. Measured with immunoSEQ multiplex PCR; TCRdb has only the in-frame clones, and not every one. V and J calls and clone size are as listed in that table; D and trimming were resolved from the DNA. The sample lists roughly 48,000 clones, over 70% seen once, with roughly 4.8% in the top ten. The genes are TRBV6-5 and TRBJ1-2; 7 nucleotides match TRBD1. Sample: peripheral blood. The source is a human donor in a cohort sampled during active COVID-19. Here the CDR3 DNA reads TGTGCCAGCAGCCTTGACAGGGCCTATGGCTACACCTTC. It specifies CASSLDRAYGYTF.